This TCR beta chain is from a study of control samples from healthy donors and cancer patients (dated by TCRdb to about 2020). Library prep was done by the immunoSEQ multiplex PCR assay. Held by TCRdb, this immuneACCESS table contains in-frame sequences only and omits some clones. Under half of the omission traces to an unresolved V gene where checked; the cause of the rest is unknown. Across this sample there are tens of thousands of clones, with roughly nine tenths seen only once. Of the sample, less than 6.5% is held by the ten largest clones. A word on this clone: What this receptor recognizes is not known. No much larger clone is present one base from it, and per-base qualities are unavailable.

Counted from cysteine to phenylalanine, this CDR3 has 14 amino acids. Only the CDR3 DNA is retained, 42 bases long and in frame from the first base. CDR1 and CDR2, per the germline V gene, are SGHNT and YENEEA. Trimming at the junction amounts to 2 bases on V and 0 bases on J, and the germline ends lie 6 bases apart. The sample was PBMCs. The sequence links TRBV11-3 to TRBJ2-3, with an unclear D gene assignment. The TCR sequence derives from a man aged 55 to 70 with colorectal cancer. CDR3 protein: CASSLLHSTDTQYF. The sequenced DNA is TGTGCCAGCAGCTTACTACACAGCACAGATACGCAGTATTTT.